Listed below are T cell receptor beta chains from one sample, sequenced in a study of molecular identifiers for immune sequencing clone quantification. TCRdb redid the calling of the PCR reads with MiXCR, one entry per CDR3 protein. The data contain approximately 550,000 distinct CDR3 sequences, about 20% of them singletons. The sequencing sample was made of naive CD8+ T cells from blood, with Jurkat cell RNA spiked in. These receptors were obtained from a human donor in good health. Some libraries in this study had Jurkat cell RNA spiked in. Each CDR3 is given with its conserved first and last residue. A D gene is named only where the DNA matches it firmly. Only some rows state a clone size, as once, few, many or a class for expanded clones.

>TRBJ2-1|.|TRBV4-2|.
TGTGCCAGCAGCCAAGATTTGTATGAGCAGTTCTTC
CASSQDLYEQFF
>TRBJ1-2|.|TRBV7-9|.
TGTGCCAGCAGCTTAGAGAACAGCAACTATGGCTACACCTTC
CASSLENSNYGYTF
>TRBJ2-7|many|TRBV27|TRBD2
TGTGCCACCCGAGAGTCTGCGGGAGCCTCGAGCTCCTACGAGCAGTACTTC
CATRESAGASSSYEQYF
>TRBJ2-2|many|TRBV19|.
TGTGCCAGTCGATGGGAGGCAGGGTACGCCGGGGAGCTGTTTTTT
CASRWEAGYAGELFF
>TRBJ1-1|.|TRBV29-1|.
TGCAGCGTCACGGGGCTGCATGAAGCTTTCTTT
CSVTGLHEAFF
>TRBJ2-3|many|TRBV27|.
TGTGCCAGCAGTTATTTGGGGGCCAGGGGAGATACGCAGTATTTT
CASSYLGARGDTQYF
>TRBJ2-1|many|TRBV28|.
TGTGCCAGCACGGGTCTGAACTACAATGAGCAGTTCTTC
CASTGLNYNEQFF
>TRBJ2-5|few|TRBV10-3|TRBD2
TGTGCCATCAGCACAGCGGGGGGGGTAGAGACCCAGTACTTC
CAISTAGGVETQYF
>TRBJ2-7|many|TRBV6-2/TRBV6-3|.
TGTGCCAGCAGTTACTCGACGGGCGAGCAGTACTTC
CASSYSTGEQYF
>TRBJ2-3|many|TRBV7-9|.
TGTGCCAGCAGCAGGGAAGAACGGGACTCTCCTAGCACAGATACGCAGTATTTT
CASSREERDSPSTDTQYF
>TRBJ2-1|.|TRBV4-1|TRBD2
TGCGCCAGCAGCCAGCATATCGGACTAGCGGGAGAGAATGAGCAGTTCTTC
CASSQHIGLAGENEQFF
>TRBJ2-1|.|TRBV4-1|.
TGCGCCAGCAGCCGAGAGGTGGGACCCTACAATGAGCAGTTCTTC
CASSREVGPYNEQFF
>TRBJ2-7|many|TRBV12-5|.
TGTGCTAGTGGTTTGGGGGACACCTCCTACGAGCAGTACTTC
CASGLGDTSYEQYF
>TRBJ1-5|few|TRBV9|.
TGTGCCAGCAGCGCCGGTAACAATCAGCCCCAGCATTTT
CASSAGNNQPQHF
>TRBJ1-1|many|TRBV4-1|TRBD1
TGCGCCAGCAGCCAAGGACAGGGGGCGTTTGAAGCTTTCTTT
CASSQGQGAFEAFF
>TRBJ2-7|many|TRBV6-2/TRBV6-3|TRBD1
TGTGCCAGCAGTTACCCCCCGGACAGGTCACCCATCGGGCAGTACTTC
CASSYPPDRSPIGQYF
>TRBJ1-2|few|TRBV7-2|.
TGTGCCAGCAGCTTAGAAATTGTGCCCATCTATGGCTACACCTTC
CASSLEIVPIYGYTF